The 30 T cell receptor beta chains presented below share a single source sample, sequenced in a study of spatial heterogeneity in lung cancer. Time point reported: blood at routine non-recurrence follow-up after resection. TCRdb reprocessed the 5' RACE reads with MiXCR, giving one entry per CDR3 protein. The data hold around 45,000 distinct CDR3 sequences, with approximately 24% observed a single time. The source was PBMCs, collected at follow-up. The source is a female donor with early-stage non-small cell lung cancer.

This clonotype was counted many times. This sequence joins TRBV4-1 and TRBJ1-2; D perhaps matches TRBD1 (5 bases). The V gene lost 1 base and the J gene lost 4 bases, with 10 bases spanning the gap. This CDR3 has 14 amino acids. The germline V gene has CDR1 MGHRA and CDR2 YSYEKL. The CDR3 sequence: CASSQALGGYGYTF. The CDR3 DNA sequence: TGCGCCAGCAGCCAAGCCCTGGGGGGCTATGGCTACACCTTC.

By share, this clonotype counts as medium-sized (0.01 to 0.1%). The chain joins TRBV6-1 to TRBJ2-3; weak D call: TRBD1 (6 bases). In germline, CDR1 is MNHNS, CDR2 SASEGT. Between the trimmed V and J ends, which lost 5 bases and 2 bases, there was a span of 14 bases. The CDR3 length is 15 residues. The DNA for the CDR3 is TGTGCCAGCAGTCAGGGACATCATTTCACAGATACGCAGTATTTT. Its protein product is CASSQGHHFTDTQYF.

This clonotype is medium-sized (0.01 to 0.1%) by share. V and J are TRBV4-1 and TRBJ2-5, with D unresolved. V dropped 2 bases and J dropped 5 bases, with 6 bases sitting between them. The CDR3 is 12 amino acids. CDR1 MGHRA and CDR2 YSYEKL come from the germline V gene. Here the CDR3 DNA reads TGCGCCAGCAGCCAACCCTTGGAGACCCAGTACTTC. It yields the protein CASSQPLETQYF.

J is TRBJ1-1 and V is TRBV5-1; 9 nucleotides align to TRBD1. Germline CDR1 is SGHRS and CDR2 is YFSETQ. The CDR3 length is 15 residues. V was pared by 4 bases and J by 8 bases, with 12 bases of the junction left unmatched. DNA of the CDR3: TGCGCCAGCAGCCCTCACCCGGACAGGGGCCGGGAAGCTTTCTTT. Amino acid sequence: CASSPHPDRGREAFF. Looking up the rest from reference TRBV5-1 and TRBJ1-1 gives the full variable domain: KAGVTQTPRYLIKTRGQQVTLSCSPISGHRSVSWYQQTPGQGLQFLFEYFSETQRNKGNFPGRFSGRQFSNSRSEMNVSTLELGDSALYLCASSPHPDRGREAFFGQGTRLTVV.

The chain links TRBV14 to TRBJ2-1, with 10 bases that match TRBD2. CDR3 length equals 14 residues. V trimming: 10 bases; J trimming: 9 bases; junction bases outside the gene matches: 12. Germline loops: CDR1 SGHDN, CDR2 FVKESK. The CDR3 sequence is CATSSGSGSSEQFF. CDR3 sequence (DNA): TGTGCCACCTCTAGCGGGAGCGGTTCAAGTGAGCAGTTCTTC.

Many counts were recorded for this clonotype. The J gene is TRBJ1-2, the V gene TRBV7-9; perhaps TRBD1 as D (6 bases). CDR3 length equals 13 residues. Trimming stripped 5 bases from V and 3 bases from J, with 10 bases between. Per the germline V gene, CDR1 is SEHNR and CDR2 is FQNEAQ (reference sequence). For the CDR3, the DNA is TGTGCCAGCAGCCCGGACAGATACTATGGCTACACCTTC. Protein product: CASSPDRYYGYTF.

The table lists this clonotype with a few counts. The V gene is TRBV7-9, the J gene TRBJ1-2; D gene uncertain. Trimming shortened V by 5 bases and J by 5 bases, and 6 bases separated the two germline ends. CDR1 SEHNR and CDR2 FQNEAQ come from the germline V gene (reference sequence). The CDR3 loop spans 11 amino acids. The CDR3 sequence: CASSPSYGYTF. The CDR3 DNA reads as TGTGCCAGCAGCCCTAGTTATGGCTACACCTTC.

As concerns this clonotype: A much larger clone is a single base away; this may be a read error. The chain couples TRBV20-1 to TRBJ1-1, with D unresolved. The CDR3 has 14 amino acids. Per germline, CDR1 DFQATT and CDR2 SNEGSKA (reference sequence). V lost 8 bases, J lost 0 bases, and 16 bases lay in between. CDR3 amino acids: CSPISGRLNTEAFF. CDR3 in DNA: TGCAGTCCTATTAGTGGACGGTTGAACACTGAAGCTTTCTTT.

This clonotype has just a few counts. The chain recombines TRBV4-2 with TRBJ2-3; no definite D call. This CDR3 comprises 14 residues. Germline values: CDR1 LGHNA, CDR2 YNFKEQ. V lost 4 bases to trimming and J lost 1 base, with 9 bases between them. The CDR3 bases are TGTGCCAGCAGCCCTCGGAGTGGCACAGATACGCAGTATTTT. Translated, it gives CASSPRSGTDTQYF.

This clonotype was seen only a few times. The CDR3 here is CASSLTPDGGNSPLHF. In DNA, the CDR3 is TGTGCCAGCAGCTTGACGCCCGACGGGGGTAATTCACCCCTCCACTTT. This chain joins TRBV7-6 and TRBJ1-6; D perhaps matches TRBD1 (5 bases). Trimming took off 3 bases at V and 6 bases at J, with 15 bases between the two ends. The CDR3 length is 16 residues. Germline assignment: CDR1 SGHVS and CDR2 FNYEAQ.

The CDR3 sequence is CAARQGTGTDTQYF. For the CDR3, the DNA is TGCGCCGCGAGACAGGGGACTGGCACAGATACGCAGTATTTT. This chain uses TRBV5-1 with TRBJ2-3; TRBD1 matches 8 bases. Trimming took 10 bases from V and 1 from J; bases not matched to a gene: 8. This CDR3 is built from 14 residues. CDR1 SGHRS and CDR2 YFSETQ come from the germline V gene.

The table lists this clonotype with a count of one. The CDR3 loop is CASSPGTDPTNEQFF. CDR3 nucleotides: TGCGCCAGCAGCCCCGGCACAGATCCCACTAATGAGCAGTTCTTC. The genes are TRBV23-1 and TRBJ2-1; D ambiguous. TRBV23-1 qualifies as an ORF whose function is uncertain. This CDR3 region has 15 residues. Trimming shortened V by 6 bases and J by 7 bases, and 19 bases separated the two germline ends.

This clonotype occurred a few times. The chain recombines TRBV6-5 with TRBJ2-5, with 10 bases identical to TRBD1. V gave up 4 bases and J gave up 9 bases; unmatched junction bases: 11. The germline gives CDR1 MNHEY, CDR2 SVGAGI. The CDR3 sequence is 15 residues long. CDR3 sequence (DNA): TGTGCCAGCAGTTGGACCGGGACAGGGGTAGGGGCCCAGTACTTC. This gives the protein CASSWTGTGVGAQYF.

This sequence joins TRBV27 and TRBJ2-1, with 14 positions matching TRBD2. The trim removed 6 bases at V and 9 bases at J, leaving 7 bases unmatched. Germline V gene data show CDR1 as MNHEY and CDR2 as SMNVEV (reference sequence). The CDR3 consists of 15 residues. This CDR3 reads CASSLRLAGGPEQFF. Written as DNA, the CDR3 is TGTGCCAGCAGCCTTCGACTAGCGGGAGGGCCTGAGCAGTTCTTC.

The chain uses TRBV11-1 and TRBJ1-4; D unresolved. Trimming took off 3 bases at V and 17 bases at J, with 22 bases between the two ends. The CDR3 length is 14 residues. The germline V gene has CDR1 SGHAT and CDR2 FQDESV (reference sequence). The DNA of the CDR3 is TGTGCCAGCAGCTTGACGAGGGCCTCAGGTAACTGTTTTTTT. Its translation: CASSLTRASGNCFF.

The chain links TRBV29-1 to TRBJ2-1; D is tentatively TRBD1 or TRBD2 (6 bases each). The CDR3 consists of 16 residues. Germline CDR1 SQVTM, CDR2 ANQGSEA. The V and J ends lost 4 bases and 7 bases respectively, with 23 bases between them. CDR3 nucleotides: TGCAGCGTTGTCCGATTGGGGGGCTCCTCGGGGAATGAGCAGTTCTTC. Protein product: CSVVRLGGSSGNEQFF.

This clonotype was counted only a few times. The J gene is TRBJ1-1, the V gene TRBV25-1; D gene ambiguous. CDR3 length: 15 residues. Germline CDR1 is MGHDK and CDR2 is SYGVNS. V was pared by 0 bases and J by 1 base, with 9 bases between. The CDR3 coding sequence is TGTGCCAGCAGTGAATATCGGGCCCCGAACACTGAAGCTTTCTTT. This codes for CASSEYRAPNTEAFF.

In this sample, this clonotype turned up a few times. V gene TRBV7-8 combines with J gene TRBJ2-1; weak D call: TRBD1 (6 bases). V dropped 6 bases and J dropped 5 bases, with 17 bases sitting between them. This CDR3 has 15 amino acids. Germline assignment: CDR1 SGHVS and CDR2 FQNEAQ. CDR3 residues: CASRRSRTVDNEQFF. CDR3 DNA: TGTGCCAGCAGGCGAAGTCGGACAGTAGACAATGAGCAGTTCTTC.

This clonotype was found many times. The chain joins TRBV7-3 to TRBJ1-2; 7 nucleotides agree with TRBD1. V dropped 5 bases and J dropped 6; count of bases not matched to a gene: 15. The CDR3 consists of 16 residues. Germline V lookup: CDR1 SGHTA, CDR2 FQGTGA. The CDR3 reads CASSPRGSGAQHGYTF. The CDR3 DNA sequence: TGTGCCAGCAGCCCCAGGGGGTCGGGGGCGCAGCATGGCTACACCTTC.

This clonotype has only a few counts. V usage is TRBV24-1 and J usage is TRBJ2-2; 7 nucleotides line up with TRBD1. V lost 7 bases and J lost 6; bases outside the gene matches: 4. The germline CDR1 and CDR2 sequences are KGHDR and SFDVKD. The CDR3 loop spans 13 amino acids. As DNA, the CDR3 is TGTGCCACCAGGAAGGGGGCGGCCGGGGAGCTGTTTTTT. It specifies CATRKGAAGELFF.

The chain is built from TRBV20-1 and TRBJ1-1, with 7 positions matching TRBD1. The CDR3 covers 13 residues. The junction had 4 bases not matched to a gene; V was cut back by 1 base and J by 5 bases. CDR1 is DFQATT and CDR2 is SNEGSKA in the germline V gene (reference sequence). The chain's CDR3 is CSARGQGGTEAFF. Written as DNA, the CDR3 is TGCAGTGCTAGAGGGCAGGGGGGAACTGAAGCTTTCTTT.

This clonotype was seen ten or more times. The chain combines TRBV29-1 with TRBJ1-2; the D gene is possibly TRBD1 (6 bases). V gave up 8 bases and J gave up 8 bases, with 15 bases separating them. The CDR3 has 11 amino acids. Germline V CDR1 and CDR2: SQVTM, ANQGSEA. CDR3 amino acids: CSTTEGGGYTF. The CDR3 nucleotides read TGCAGCACGACAGAGGGGGGAGGCTACACCTTC. Variable domain in full (rest from reference TRBV29-1 and TRBJ1-2): SAVISQKPSRDICQRGTSLTIQCQVDSQVTMMFWYRQQPGQSLTLIATANQGSEATYESGFVIDKFPISRPNLTFSTLTVSNMSPEDSSIYLCSTTEGGGYTFGSGTRLTVV.

There are many counts of this clonotype. The chain links TRBV12-3 or TRBV12-4 to TRBJ2-7; D gene ambiguous. This CDR3 has 17 residues. V was cut by 0 bases and J by 1 base, with 16 bases left in between. The CDR3 sequence is CASSLASWPASSYEQYF. The CDR3 DNA reads TGTGCCAGCAGTTTAGCGTCTTGGCCAGCGAGTTCCTACGAGCAGTACTTC.

This clonotype has more than one count but fewer than ten. The CDR3 nucleotides are TGTGCCGCCGGACAGGGGAACACTGAAGCTTTCTTT. Amino acid sequence: CAAGQGNTEAFF. The rearrangement uses TRBV27 and TRBJ1-1; 8 bases map to TRBD1. The germline CDR1 and CDR2 sequences are MNHEY and SMNVEV (reference sequence). CDR3 length: 12 amino acids. V trimming: 11 bases; J trimming: 1 base; junction bases outside the gene matches: 3.

This clonotype appeared a few times. The chain uses TRBV7-3 and TRBJ2-7; TRBD1 might be the D (6 bases). This CDR3 region has 14 residues. Germline V gene data show CDR1 as SGHTA and CDR2 as FQGTGA. Trimming shortened V by 4 bases and J by 5 bases, and 15 bases separated the two germline ends. CDR3 amino acids: CASSYRGQIDEQYF. As DNA, the CDR3 is TGTGCCAGCAGCTACCGGGGACAAATCGACGAGCAGTACTTC.

The chain uses TRBV20-1 and TRBJ2-7, with 10 bases lining up with TRBD1. V was clipped by 4 bases and J by 6 bases; unmatched bases: 6. The CDR3 is 13 amino acids. The germline gives CDR1 DFQATT, CDR2 SNEGSKA (reference sequence). The CDR3 bases are TGCAGTGCTATAGGACAGGGGGTCGGCGAGCAGTACTTC. Its protein product is CSAIGQGVGEQYF.

This clonotype has just a few counts. V is TRBV6-2 or TRBV6-3 and J is TRBJ2-2; D gene unclear. Germline CDR1 and CDR2: MNHEY and SVGEGT. This CDR3 contains 11 residues. The germline V and J ends were trimmed by 6 bases and 8 bases, with 7 bases remaining between them. In DNA form, the CDR3 reads TGTGCCAGCAGAAGAAATGGGGAGCTGTTTTTT. This sequence encodes CASRRNGELFF.

This clonotype was recorded a few times. The V and J genes are TRBV7-2 and TRBJ2-7, with TRBD2 identical over 7 bases. V dropped 3 bases and J dropped 2; count of bases not matched to a gene: 7. This CDR3 contains 15 residues. Germline CDR1 and CDR2: SGHTA and FQGNSA. Here the CDR3 reads CASSLGGRNPYEQYF. DNA for the CDR3: TGTGCCAGCAGCTTGGGCGGGAGAAACCCCTACGAGCAGTACTTC.

This chain links TRBV10-3 with TRBJ1-5; D is possibly TRBD1 (6 bases). The CDR3 extends over 14 amino acids. V lost 11 bases and J lost 0, with 14 bases in between. Germline CDR1 and CDR2: ENHRY and SYGVKD. Written as DNA, the CDR3 is TGTGCCTCTCAGGGGTGGGATAGCAATCAGCCCCAGCATTTT. It encodes CASQGWDSNQPQHF.

Only a few counts were recorded for this clonotype. The limits of the CDR3 on the DNA are not certain, so only TCRdb's listed CDR3 is given. J is TRBJ2-5 and V is TRBV20-1; the table's D call, TRBD2, was not checked against the DNA. The V gene's germline CDR1 is DFQATT and CDR2 SNEGSKA (reference sequence). The CDR3 length is 12 residues, termini included. CDR3 residues: CSARVGGGAGYF.